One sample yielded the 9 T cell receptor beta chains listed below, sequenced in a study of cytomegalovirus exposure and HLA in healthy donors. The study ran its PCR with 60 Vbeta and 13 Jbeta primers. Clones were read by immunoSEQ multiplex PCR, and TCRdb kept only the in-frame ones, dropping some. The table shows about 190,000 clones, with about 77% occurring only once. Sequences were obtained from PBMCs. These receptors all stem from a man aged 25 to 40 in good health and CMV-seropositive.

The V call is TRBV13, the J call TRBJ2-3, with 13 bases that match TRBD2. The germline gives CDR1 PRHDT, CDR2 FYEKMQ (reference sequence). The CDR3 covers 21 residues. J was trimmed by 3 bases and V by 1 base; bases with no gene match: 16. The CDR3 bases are TGTGCCAGCAGCTTAGTAGGCCGACTAGCGGGAGGAGTTGGGGGGACAGATACGCAGTATTTT. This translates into CASSLVGRLAGGVGGTDTQYF.

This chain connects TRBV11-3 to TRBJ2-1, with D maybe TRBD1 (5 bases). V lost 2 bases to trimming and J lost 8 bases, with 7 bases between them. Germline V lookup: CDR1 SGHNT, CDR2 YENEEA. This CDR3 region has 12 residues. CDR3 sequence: CASSLRGDEQFF. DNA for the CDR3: TGTGCCAGCAGCTTAAGGGGCGATGAGCAGTTCTTC.

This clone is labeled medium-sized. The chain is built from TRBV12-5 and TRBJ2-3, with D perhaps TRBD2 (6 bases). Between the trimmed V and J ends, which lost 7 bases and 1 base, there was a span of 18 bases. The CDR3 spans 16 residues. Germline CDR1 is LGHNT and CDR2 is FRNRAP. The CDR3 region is CASARSSGAGTDTQYF. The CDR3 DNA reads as TGTGCTAGTGCCCGATCCTCGGGAGCGGGCACAGATACGCAGTATTTT.

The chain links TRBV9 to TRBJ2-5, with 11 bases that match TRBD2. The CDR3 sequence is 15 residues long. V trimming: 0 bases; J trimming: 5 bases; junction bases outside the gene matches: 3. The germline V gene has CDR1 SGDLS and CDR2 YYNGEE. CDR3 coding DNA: TGTGCCAGCAGCGTAGATAGCGGGGGGGCGGAGACCCAGTACTTC. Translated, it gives CASSVDSGGAETQYF.

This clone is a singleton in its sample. The CDR3 here is CASSSWTSDLTANTGELFF. The CDR3, as DNA: TGTGCCAGCAGCTCCTGGACTAGCGACCTTACCGCGAACACCGGGGAGCTGTTTTTT. This chain joins TRBV7-3 and TRBJ2-2; the match to TRBD2 covers 9 bases. The CDR3 loop spans 19 amino acids. Germline V gene lookup returns CDR1 SGHTA and CDR2 FQGTGA. V trimming: 4 bases; J trimming: 0 bases; junction bases outside the gene matches: 12.

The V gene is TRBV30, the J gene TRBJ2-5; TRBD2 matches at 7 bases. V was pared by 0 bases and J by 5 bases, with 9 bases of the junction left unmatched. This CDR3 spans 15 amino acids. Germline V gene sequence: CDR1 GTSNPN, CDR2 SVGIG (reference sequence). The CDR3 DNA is TGTGCCTGGAGTGTTACGGCGGGGGTTGGGGAGACCCAGTACTTC. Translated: CAWSVTAGVGETQYF.

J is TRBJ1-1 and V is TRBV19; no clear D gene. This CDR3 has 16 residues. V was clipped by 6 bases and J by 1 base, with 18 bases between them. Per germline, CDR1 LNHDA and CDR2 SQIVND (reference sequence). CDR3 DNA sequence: TGTGCCAGTAGGCCCTCGGGGAGACCTCCGAACACTGAAGCTTTCTTT. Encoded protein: CASRPSGRPPNTEAFF. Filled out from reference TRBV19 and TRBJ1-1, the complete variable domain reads DGGITQSPKYLFRKEGQNVTLSCEQNLNHDAMYWYRQDPGQGLRLIYYSQIVNDFQKGDIAEGYSVSREKKESFPLTVTSAQKNPTAFYLCASRPSGRPPNTEAFFGQGTRLTVV.

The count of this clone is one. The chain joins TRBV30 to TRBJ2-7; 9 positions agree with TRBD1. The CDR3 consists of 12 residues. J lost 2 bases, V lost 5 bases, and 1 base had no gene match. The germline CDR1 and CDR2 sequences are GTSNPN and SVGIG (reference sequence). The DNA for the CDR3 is TGTGCCTGGGGACAGGGGCCCTACGAGCAGTACTTC. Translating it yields CAWGQGPYEQYF.

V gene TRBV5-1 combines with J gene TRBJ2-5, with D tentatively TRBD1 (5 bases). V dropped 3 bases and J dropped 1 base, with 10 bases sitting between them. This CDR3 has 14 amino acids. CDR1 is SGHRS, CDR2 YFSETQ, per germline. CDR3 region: CASSSIDSQETQYF. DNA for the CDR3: TGCGCCAGCAGCTCGATCGACAGCCAAGAGACCCAGTACTTC.